The 20 T cell receptor beta chains below were found in one sample sequenced in a study of blood T cell repertoires in COVID-19. This table comes from immunoSEQ multiplex PCR, and its TCRdb copy is limited to in-frame clones, with some not included. The sample contains approximately 84,000 clones, roughly 88% of which appear only once. The sample was peripheral blood. These receptors came from a human donor with active COVID-19. The donor label of this sample is uncertain.

This sequence joins TRBV20-1 and TRBJ1-6, with D unclear. CDR1 and CDR2 from the germline V gene are DFQATT and SNEGSKA (reference sequence). V shed 3 bases and J shed 4 bases, with 10 bases lying between them. CDR3 length: 14 amino acids. CDR3 sequence: CSASGRGYNSPLHF. The CDR3 region has the DNA TGCAGTGCTAGTGGGCGGGGATATAATTCACCCCTCCACTTT.

The rearrangement joins TRBV12-5 to TRBJ1-1; D remains unclear. Trimming took off 5 bases at V and 5 bases at J, with 9 bases between the two ends. The germline CDR1 and CDR2 sequences are LGHNT and FRNRAP. CDR3 length: 12 amino acids. CDR3 region: CASGLRETEAFF. The CDR3 coding sequence is TGTGCTAGTGGTCTCCGCGAGACTGAAGCTTTCTTT.

The CDR3 spells CASSLYPYEQYF. The DNA of the CDR3 is TGTGCCAGCAGCTTATATCCCTACGAGCAGTACTTC. This chain links TRBV7-2 with TRBJ2-7, with unresolved D. Trimming left V 2 bases short and J 2 bases short, with 4 bases between. The germline CDR1 and CDR2 sequences are SGHTA and FQGNSA. The CDR3 contains 12 residues.

This chain uses TRBV7-9 with TRBJ2-7, with D unresolved. Trimming stripped 5 bases from V and 4 bases from J, with 12 bases between. Germline V gives CDR1 SEHNR, CDR2 FQNEAQ (reference sequence). There are 13 residues in the CDR3. For the CDR3, the DNA is TGTGCCAGCAGCCAATTTGCGGTGTACGAGCAGTACTTC. Translation: CASSQFAVYEQYF.

The chain links TRBV7-2 to TRBJ2-4; TRBD2 is a possible D gene (5 bases). The CDR3 is made up of 17 amino acids. Trimming cost V 0 bases and J 1 base, with 13 bases left between them. The germline V gene has CDR1 SGHTA and CDR2 FQGNSA. The CDR3 DNA follows: TGTGCCAGCAGCTTAGCGGGATTCGGGGTGGCCAAAAACATTCAGTACTTC. This codes for CASSLAGFGVAKNIQYF.

This chain uses TRBV7-9 with TRBJ2-7; 12 bases line up with TRBD2. Germline CDR1 is SEHNR and CDR2 is FQNEAQ (reference sequence). V dropped 6 bases and J dropped 0; count of bases not matched to a gene: 3. This CDR3 contains 15 residues. CDR3 DNA sequence: TGTGCCAGCAGATCTAGCGGGGGGGCCTCCTACGAGCAGTACTTC. Translated: CASRSSGGASYEQYF.

The CDR3 nucleotides read TGTGCCTGGTTATTTGCCGGACAGGGAAATGAAAAACTGTTTTTT. As protein: CAWLFAGQGNEKLFF. The rearrangement uses TRBV30 and TRBJ1-4; TRBD1 matches at 8 bases. Unmatched junction bases numbered 10, after V lost 5 bases and J lost 5 bases. This CDR3 has 15 residues. The germline gives CDR1 GTSNPN, CDR2 SVGIG (reference sequence).

The chain joins TRBV5-1 to TRBJ2-3; D remains unclear. CDR1 is SGHRS, CDR2 YFSETQ, per germline. V was pared by 7 bases and J by 2 bases, with 11 bases between. The CDR3 loop spans 13 amino acids. CDR3 region: CASHAPVTDTQYF. Here the CDR3 DNA reads TGCGCCAGCCACGCCCCAGTCACAGATACGCAGTATTTT.

V usage is TRBV30 and J usage is TRBJ1-6; TRBD1 agrees at 10 bases. The CDR3 is made up of 14 amino acids. With V trimmed by 3 bases and J by 7 bases, 3 bases remained unmatched. Germline V gene data show CDR1 as GTSNPN and CDR2 as SVGIG (reference sequence). This CDR3 reads CAWRKDRGNSPLHF. DNA of the CDR3: TGTGCCTGGAGAAAGGACAGGGGGAATTCACCCCTCCACTTT.

The chain combines TRBV2 with TRBJ2-7; 11 positions match TRBD1. This CDR3 comprises 17 residues. Looked up from germline, CDR1 is SNHLY and CDR2 is FYNNEI. The trim removed 3 bases at V and 5 bases at J, leaving 12 bases unmatched. The CDR3 DNA reads TGTGCCAGCAGTGACCAATTCAGGACAGGGGGCTTCGACGAGCAGTACTTC. As protein: CASSDQFRTGGFDEQYF.

This clone was observed a handful of times. This rearrangement joins TRBV6-5 to TRBJ1-1, with D possibly being TRBD1 (6 bases). The CDR3 sequence is 14 residues long. The V end was cut by 10 bases, the J end by 0 bases, with 15 bases between. In germline, CDR1 is MNHEY, CDR2 SVGAGI. DNA of the CDR3: TGTGCCACCTCACAGGGTCCAATGAACACTGAAGCTTTCTTT. It codes for CATSQGPMNTEAFF.

V and J are TRBV5-1 and TRBJ2-7; maybe TRBD1 (5 bases). Germline V CDR1 and CDR2: SGHRS, YFSETQ. This CDR3 region has 13 residues. V was shortened by 0 bases and J by 6 bases, with 10 bases between the two germline ends. The CDR3 is CASSLAQGGEQYF. CDR3 DNA: TGCGCCAGCAGCTTGGCCCAGGGTGGCGAGCAGTACTTC.

The rearrangement links TRBV2 to TRBJ1-2; 9 positions agree with TRBD1. Germline V gene sequence: CDR1 SNHLY, CDR2 FYNNEI. The trim removed 4 bases at V and 3 bases at J, leaving 21 bases unmatched. This CDR3 has 20 residues. In DNA form, the CDR3 reads TGTGCCAGCAGTGGGGGACAGGGAGAAAAGTTCGGGCCTCATGACTATGGCTACACCTTC. The encoded protein is CASSGGQGEKFGPHDYGYTF.

This clone has only one observation. This chain uses TRBV19 with TRBJ2-7; D is perhaps TRBD2 (6 bases). Trimming left V 3 bases short and J 7 bases short, with 16 bases between. Germline lookup yields CDR1 LNHDA and CDR2 SQIVND (reference sequence). The CDR3 sequence is 14 residues long. CDR3 protein: CASSMGTAGGEQYF. The CDR3 coding sequence is TGTGCCAGTAGTATGGGGACGGCTGGAGGGGAGCAGTACTTC.

This chain links TRBV27 with TRBJ1-2; D not resolved. V dropped 2 bases and J dropped 2 bases, with 9 bases sitting between them. CDR3 length: 14 residues. Germline CDR1 MNHEY, CDR2 SMNVEV (reference sequence). CDR3 residues: CASSLNGVNYGYTF. The CDR3 nucleotides read TGTGCCAGCAGTTTAAACGGGGTCAACTATGGCTACACCTTC.

The gene calls are TRBV12-1 and TRBJ1-1; no check of the table's D call, TRBD1, against the DNA was made. TRBV12-1 is a pseudogene. The CDR3 consists of 18 residues. The CDR3 bases are TGTGCCAGCAGCTTTTATTCCGGGACAGGGCTTTGCGGCACTGAAGCTTTCTTT. It translates to CASSFYSGTGLCGTEAFF.

With respect to this clone: At the DNA level, this CDR3 is encoded by other sequences in the same sample as well. This chain connects TRBV6-6 to TRBJ1-2; 8 bases are shared with TRBD1. Germline values: CDR1 MNHNY, CDR2 SVGAGI (reference sequence). J was trimmed by 2 bases and V by 6 bases; bases with no gene match: 2. The CDR3 is 13 residues long. The CDR3 DNA reads TGTGCCAGCAGCCGACAGGGGAACTATGGCTACACCTTC. Residues: CASSRQGNYGYTF.

The rearrangement uses TRBV7-9 and TRBJ1-1; D is unclear. Trimming removed 5 bases at V and 11 bases at J, with 18 bases between. The CDR3 consists of 13 residues. Germline loops: CDR1 SEHNR, CDR2 FQNEAQ (reference sequence). CDR3 in amino acids: CASSPSVVREAFF. The DNA for the CDR3 is TGTGCCAGCAGCCCCTCCGTCGTCCGCGAGGCTTTCTTT.

J is TRBJ1-1 and V is TRBV14, with 7 bases aligning to TRBD1. The CDR3 is 15 residues long. From germline, CDR1 is SGHDN and CDR2 FVKESK. The ends lost 4 bases at V and 2 bases at J; junction bases unmatched: 7. CDR3 sequence reads: CASSLAAGGNTEAFF. CDR3 bases: TGTGCCAGCAGCCTTGCGGCAGGGGGAAACACTGAAGCTTTCTTT.

Note on this clone: The sample carries other DNA sequences with the same CDR3. The J gene is TRBJ2-1, the V gene TRBV9; D possibly corresponds to TRBD1 (6 bases). V was cut by 0 bases and J by 7 bases, with 8 bases left in between. CDR1 is SGDLS and CDR2 is YYNGEE in the germline V gene. There are 13 residues in the CDR3. This chain's CDR3 is CASSVGRGNEQFF. The CDR3 region has the DNA TGTGCCAGCAGCGTAGGCAGGGGAAATGAGCAGTTCTTC.